In this sample, the clone carrying this T cell receptor (beta chain) turned up many times. The data were taken from a study of T cells after yellow fever vaccination. As TCR cDNA was made by 5'RACE template switching, a universal primer site and UMIs were added. TCRdb reprocessed the 5' RACE reads via MiXCR and lists one record per CDR3 protein. The profile covers about 320,000 distinct CDR3 sequences, with over 3.5% appearing a single time and approximately 20% taken by the ten largest. CDR3 length equals 14 residues. V was pared by 5 bases and J by 3 bases, with 17 bases between. Germline CDR1 is DFQATT and CDR2 is SNEGSKA (reference sequence).

This sequence joins TRBV20-1 and TRBJ2-7, with a possible D match to TRBD2 (6 bases). This receptor was taken from a man between 18 and 29 years old who received the YFV17D yellow fever vaccine. Sequenced material: PBMCs, taken 15 days after the yellow fever booster vaccination. The CDR3, as DNA: TGCAGTGCTGGCCTGGGCGGGGTCGGCTACGAGCAGTACTTC. Its translation is CSAGLGGVGYEQYF.